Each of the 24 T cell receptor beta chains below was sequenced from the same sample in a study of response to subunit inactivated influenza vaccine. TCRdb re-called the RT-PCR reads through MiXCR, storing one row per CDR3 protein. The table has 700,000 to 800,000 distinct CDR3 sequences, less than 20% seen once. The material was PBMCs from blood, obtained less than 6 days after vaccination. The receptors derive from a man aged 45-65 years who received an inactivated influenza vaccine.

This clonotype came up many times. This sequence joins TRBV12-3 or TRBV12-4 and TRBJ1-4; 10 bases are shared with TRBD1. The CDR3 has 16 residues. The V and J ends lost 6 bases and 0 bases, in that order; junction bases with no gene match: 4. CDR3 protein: CASRSGTGATNEKLFF. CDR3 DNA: TGTGCCAGCAGGTCCGGGACAGGGGCAACTAATGAAAAACTGTTTTTT.

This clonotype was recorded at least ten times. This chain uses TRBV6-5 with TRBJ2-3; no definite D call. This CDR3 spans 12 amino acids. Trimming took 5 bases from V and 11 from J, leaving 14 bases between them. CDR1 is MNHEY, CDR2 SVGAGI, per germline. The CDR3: CASSTGFEGQYF. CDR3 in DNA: TGTGCCAGCAGTACCGGATTTGAAGGGCAGTATTTT.

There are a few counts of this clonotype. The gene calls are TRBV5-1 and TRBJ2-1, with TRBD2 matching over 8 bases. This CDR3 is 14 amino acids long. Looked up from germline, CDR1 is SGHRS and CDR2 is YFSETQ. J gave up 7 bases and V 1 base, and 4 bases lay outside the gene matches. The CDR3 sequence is CASSLSGRENEQFF. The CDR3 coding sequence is TGCGCCAGCAGCTTGAGCGGGAGAGAAAATGAGCAGTTCTTC.

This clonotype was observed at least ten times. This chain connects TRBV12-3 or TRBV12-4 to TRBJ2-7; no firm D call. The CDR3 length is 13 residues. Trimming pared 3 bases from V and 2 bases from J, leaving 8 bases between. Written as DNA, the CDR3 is TGTGCCAGCAGTTTCCTTCTTCCCTACGAGCAGTACTTC. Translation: CASSFLLPYEQYF.

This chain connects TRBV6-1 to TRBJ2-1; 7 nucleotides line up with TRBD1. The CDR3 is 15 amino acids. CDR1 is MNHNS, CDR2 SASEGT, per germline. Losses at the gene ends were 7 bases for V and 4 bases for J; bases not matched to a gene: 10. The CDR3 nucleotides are TGTGCCAGCAAGAGGGGACAGACGCTTTACAATGAGCAGTTCTTC. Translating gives CASKRGQTLYNEQFF.

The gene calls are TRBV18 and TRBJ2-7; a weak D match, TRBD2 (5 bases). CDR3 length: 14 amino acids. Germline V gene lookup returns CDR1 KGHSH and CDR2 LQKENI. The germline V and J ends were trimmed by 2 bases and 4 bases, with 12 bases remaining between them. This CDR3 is CASSPGSQRYEQYF. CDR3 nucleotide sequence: TGTGCCAGCTCACCAGGCTCACAGCGGTACGAGCAGTACTTC.

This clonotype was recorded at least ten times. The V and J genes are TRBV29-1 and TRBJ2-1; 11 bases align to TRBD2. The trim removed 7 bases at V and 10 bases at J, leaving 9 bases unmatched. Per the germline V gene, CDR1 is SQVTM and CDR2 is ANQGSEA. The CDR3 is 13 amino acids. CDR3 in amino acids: CSAIAGGPQEQFF. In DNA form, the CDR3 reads TGCAGCGCGATAGCGGGAGGGCCTCAGGAGCAGTTCTTC.

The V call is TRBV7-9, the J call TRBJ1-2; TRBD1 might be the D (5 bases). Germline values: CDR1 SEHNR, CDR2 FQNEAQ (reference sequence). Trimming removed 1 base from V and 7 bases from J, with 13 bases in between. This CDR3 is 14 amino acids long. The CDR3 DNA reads TGTGCCAGCAGCTTAGATTCCGGGGCTGTTGGCTACACCTTC. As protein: CASSLDSGAVGYTF.

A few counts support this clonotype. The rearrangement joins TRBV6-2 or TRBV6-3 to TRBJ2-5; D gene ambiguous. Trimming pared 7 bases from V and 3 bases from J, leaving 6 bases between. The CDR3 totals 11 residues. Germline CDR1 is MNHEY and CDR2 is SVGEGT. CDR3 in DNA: TGTGCCAGCACCCATGAAGAGACCCAGTACTTC. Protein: CASTHEETQYF.

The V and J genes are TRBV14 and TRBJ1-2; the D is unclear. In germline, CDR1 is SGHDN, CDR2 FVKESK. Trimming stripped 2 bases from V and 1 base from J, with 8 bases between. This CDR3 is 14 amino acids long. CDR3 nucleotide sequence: TGTGCCAGCAGCCAATACCAGATTAACTATGGCTACACCTTC. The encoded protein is CASSQYQINYGYTF.

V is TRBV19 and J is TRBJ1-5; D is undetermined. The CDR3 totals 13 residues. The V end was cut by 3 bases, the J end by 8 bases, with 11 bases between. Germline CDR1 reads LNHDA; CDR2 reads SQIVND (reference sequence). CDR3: CASSINPAEPQHF. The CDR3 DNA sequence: TGTGCCAGTAGTATCAACCCCGCGGAGCCCCAGCATTTT. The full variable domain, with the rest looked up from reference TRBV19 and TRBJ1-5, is DGGITQSPKYLFRKEGQNVTLSCEQNLNHDAMYWYRQDPGQGLRLIYYSQIVNDFQKGDIAEGYSVSREKKESFPLTVTSAQKNPTAFYLCASSINPAEPQHFGDGTRLSIL.

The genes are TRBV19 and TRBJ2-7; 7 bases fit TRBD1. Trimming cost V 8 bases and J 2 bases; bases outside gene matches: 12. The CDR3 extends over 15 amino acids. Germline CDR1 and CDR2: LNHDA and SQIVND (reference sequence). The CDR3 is CASGTLTGWPYEQYF. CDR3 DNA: TGTGCCAGTGGTACCTTGACAGGGTGGCCCTACGAGCAGTACTTC.

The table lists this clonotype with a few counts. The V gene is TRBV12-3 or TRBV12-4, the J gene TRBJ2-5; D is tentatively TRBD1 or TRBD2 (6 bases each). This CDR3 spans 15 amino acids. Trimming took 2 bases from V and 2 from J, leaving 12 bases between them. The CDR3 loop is CASSLRGELQETQYF. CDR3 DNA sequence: TGTGCCAGCAGTTTAAGGGGGGAGCTTCAAGAGACCCAGTACTTC.

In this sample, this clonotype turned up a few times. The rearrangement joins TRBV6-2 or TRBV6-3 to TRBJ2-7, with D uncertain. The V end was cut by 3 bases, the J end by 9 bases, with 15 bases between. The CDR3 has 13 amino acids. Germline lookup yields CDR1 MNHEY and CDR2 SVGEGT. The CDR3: CASSYDGASAQYF. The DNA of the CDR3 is TGTGCCAGCAGTTATGACGGCGCATCGGCGCAGTACTTC.

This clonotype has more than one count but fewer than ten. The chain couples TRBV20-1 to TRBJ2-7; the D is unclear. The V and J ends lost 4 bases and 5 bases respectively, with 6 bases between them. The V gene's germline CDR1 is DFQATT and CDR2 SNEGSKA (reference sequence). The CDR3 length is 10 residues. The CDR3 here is CSAIKHEQYF. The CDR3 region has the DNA TGCAGTGCTATCAAACACGAGCAGTACTTC.

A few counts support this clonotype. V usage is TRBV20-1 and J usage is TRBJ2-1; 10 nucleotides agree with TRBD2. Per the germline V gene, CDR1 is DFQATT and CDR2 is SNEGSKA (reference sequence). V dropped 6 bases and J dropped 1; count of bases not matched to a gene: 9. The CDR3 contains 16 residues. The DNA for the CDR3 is TGCAGTGCGGGGCTCCCTAGCGGGGGATCCTACAATGAGCAGTTCTTC. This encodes CSAGLPSGGSYNEQFF.

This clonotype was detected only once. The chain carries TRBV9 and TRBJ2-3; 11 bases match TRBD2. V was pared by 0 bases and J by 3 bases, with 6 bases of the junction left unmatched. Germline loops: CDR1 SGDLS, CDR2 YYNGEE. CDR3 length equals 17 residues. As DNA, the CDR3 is TGTGCCAGCAGCGTAGGAGTGACTAGCGGGGAAACAGATACGCAGTATTTT. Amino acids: CASSVGVTSGETDTQYF.

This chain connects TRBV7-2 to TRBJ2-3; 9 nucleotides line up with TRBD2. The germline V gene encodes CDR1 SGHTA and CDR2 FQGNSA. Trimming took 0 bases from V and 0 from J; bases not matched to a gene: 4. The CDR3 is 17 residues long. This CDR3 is CASSLAAGGASTDTQYF. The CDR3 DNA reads TGTGCCAGCAGCTTAGCGGCGGGGGGGGCTAGCACAGATACGCAGTATTTT. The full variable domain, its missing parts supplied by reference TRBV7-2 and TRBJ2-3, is GAGVSQSPSNKVTEKGKDVELRCDPISGHTALYWYRQSLGQGLEFLIYFQGNSAPDKSGLPSDRFSAERTGGSVSTLTIQRTQQEDSAVYLCASSLAAGGASTDTQYFGPGTRLTVL.

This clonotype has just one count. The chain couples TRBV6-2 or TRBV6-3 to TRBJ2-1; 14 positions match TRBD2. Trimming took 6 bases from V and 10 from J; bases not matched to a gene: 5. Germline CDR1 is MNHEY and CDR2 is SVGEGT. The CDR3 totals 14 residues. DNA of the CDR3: TGTGCCAGCAGGACTAGCGGGGGGGTTGGGGAGCAGTTCTTC. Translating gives CASRTSGGVGEQFF.

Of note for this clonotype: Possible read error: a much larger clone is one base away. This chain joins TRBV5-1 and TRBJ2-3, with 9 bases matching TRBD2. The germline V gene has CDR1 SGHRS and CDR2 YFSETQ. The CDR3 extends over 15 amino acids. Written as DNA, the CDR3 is TGCTCCAGCCAACGAGCGGGGGGCACGACAGATACGCAGTATTTT. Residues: CSSQRAGGTTDTQYF.

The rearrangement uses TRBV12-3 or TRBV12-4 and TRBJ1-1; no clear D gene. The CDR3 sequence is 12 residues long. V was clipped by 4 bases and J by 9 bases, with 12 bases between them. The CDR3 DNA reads TGTGCCAGCAGTTCAGCGGCGGTCCAAGCTTTCTTT. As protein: CASSSAAVQAFF.

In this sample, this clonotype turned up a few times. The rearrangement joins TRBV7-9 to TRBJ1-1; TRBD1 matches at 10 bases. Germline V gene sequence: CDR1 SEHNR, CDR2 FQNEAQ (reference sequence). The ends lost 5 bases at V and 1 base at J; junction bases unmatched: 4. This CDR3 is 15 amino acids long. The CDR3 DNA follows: TGTGCCAGCAGCCGACAGGGGGCGGCGAACACTGAAGCTTTCTTT. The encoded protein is CASSRQGAANTEAFF.

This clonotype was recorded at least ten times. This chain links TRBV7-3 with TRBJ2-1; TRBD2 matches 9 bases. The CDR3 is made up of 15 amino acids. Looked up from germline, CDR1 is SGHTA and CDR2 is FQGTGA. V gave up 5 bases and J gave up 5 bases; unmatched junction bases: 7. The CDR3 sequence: CASSLSGSPDNEQFF. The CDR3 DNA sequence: TGTGCCAGCAGCCTTAGCGGGAGCCCTGACAATGAGCAGTTCTTC.

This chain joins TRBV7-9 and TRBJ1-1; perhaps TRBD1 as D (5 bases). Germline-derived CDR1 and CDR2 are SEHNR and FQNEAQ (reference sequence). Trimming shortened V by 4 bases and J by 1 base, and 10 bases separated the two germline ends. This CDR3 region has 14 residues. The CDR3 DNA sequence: TGTGCCAGCAGCTGGGCCGGGGCGAACACTGAAGCTTTCTTT. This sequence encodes CASSWAGANTEAFF.